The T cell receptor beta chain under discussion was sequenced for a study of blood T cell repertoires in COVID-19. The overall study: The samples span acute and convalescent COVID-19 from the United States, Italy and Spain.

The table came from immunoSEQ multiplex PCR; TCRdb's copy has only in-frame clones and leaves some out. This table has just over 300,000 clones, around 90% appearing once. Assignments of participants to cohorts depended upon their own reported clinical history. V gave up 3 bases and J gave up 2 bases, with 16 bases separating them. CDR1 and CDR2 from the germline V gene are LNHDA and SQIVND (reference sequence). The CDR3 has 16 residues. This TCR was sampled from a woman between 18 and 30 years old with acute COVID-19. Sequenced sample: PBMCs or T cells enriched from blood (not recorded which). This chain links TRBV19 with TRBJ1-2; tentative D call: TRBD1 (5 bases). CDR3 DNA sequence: TGTGCCAGTAGTATCCTGCAGGGATTTGGAAACTATGGCTACACCTTC. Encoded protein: CASSILQGFGNYGYTF.